This is a list of T cell receptor beta chains from one sample in a study of OX40 agonist ivuxolimab in advanced cancers. Assay: immunoSEQ multiplex PCR; the TCRdb copy retains only in-frame clones and omits some. This table holds just under 85,000 clones, 65% to 85% found once. This specimen consisted of CD4+ or CD8+ T cells sorted from blood, obtained in a trial of the OX40 agonist ivuxolimab. The origin of the receptors is an adult with an advanced solid tumor such as melanoma, head and neck, liver or kidney cancer. CDR3s include the opening cysteine and the closing phenylalanine or tryptophan. Not all rows give a size; the values are once, few, many and, for expanded clones, a class.

j_call clone_size v_call cdr3_aa
TRBJ2-7 NA TRBV5-4 CASSSSLRVFEQYF
TRBJ1-6 NA TRBV5-4 CASSRGQGRSPLHF
TRBJ2-1 NA TRBV5-1 CASSAGTSGYNEQFF
TRBJ1-5 NA TRBV7-3 CASSLGGVRGKFNQPQHF
TRBJ1-4 NA TRBV6-1 CASRLQGLEKLFF
TRBJ1-5 NA TRBV4-3 CASSQWTGPSQPQHF
NA NA TRBV30 CAWSVTIYEQYF
TRBJ1-3 NA TRBV4-3 CASSQEEQRHFFSGNTIYF
TRBJ2-2 NA TRBV5-1 CASSLDPWNTGELFF
TRBJ1-1 NA TRBV11-3 CASSLTAIEAFF
TRBJ2-5 NA TRBV5-4 CASSLGGTVGETQYF
TRBJ2-7 few TRBV2 CASGGGASYEQYF
TRBJ2-2 NA TRBV7-2 CASSLGAGTGELFF
TRBJ2-7 NA TRBV27 CASSGPGRTGFEQYF
TRBJ1-2 NA TRBV6-5 CASSYGANYGYTF
TRBJ1-6 few TRBV16 CASAGDRLGRFTLHF
TRBJ2-7 NA TRBV5-8 CASRPRTSSYEQYF
TRBJ1-6 NA TRBV7-9 CASSLWQEGSPLHF
TRBJ1-5 few TRBV27 CASRPWNTVNQPQHF
TRBJ2-7 NA TRBV9 CASSARDSVAYEQYF
TRBJ2-1 NA TRBV19 CASSRPGQTYNEQFF
TRBJ2-3 NA TRBV14 CASSRIAGADTQYF
TRBJ2-3 NA TRBV4-2 CASSPLTGVGDTQYF
TRBJ1-3 NA TRBV7-2 CASSLPSTGNTIYF
TRBJ2-1 NA TRBV2 CASSKGAYNEQFF
TRBJ1-1 NA TRBV6-6 CASSYGGREEAFF
TRBJ2-5 NA TRBV27 CASSRTWVGQETQYF
TRBJ1-1 NA TRBV7-9 CASSLGGGGRHTEAFF
TRBJ2-1 NA TRBV5-8 CASSAGLAGVKNEQFF
TRBJ1-1 NA TRBV30 CAWSTRDRDTEAFF
TRBJ2-2 few TRBV19 CASRAGSLNTGELFF
TRBJ2-3 NA TRBV11-2 CASSLRDTQYF
TRBJ2-1 few TRBV6-5 CASSYSRKYNEQFF
TRBJ2-2 NA TRBV7-6 CASSMGQGGTGELFF
TRBJ2-1 NA TRBV4-1 CASSQAKKRGENNEQFF
TRBJ2-7 NA TRBV27 CASSPRRDRHEQYF
TRBJ2-3 NA TRBV7-9 CASSSFTDTQYF
TRBJ1-4 NA TRBV4-1 CASSQGTGNEKLFF